This T cell receptor (beta chain) was sequenced for a study of control samples from healthy donors and cancer patients. The protocol was immunoSEQ multiplex PCR, while the TCRdb copy is restricted to in-frame clones and leaves out a portion. The repertoire has about 71,000 clones, roughly 86% of them found once; the top ten carry 15% to 20%. V shed 1 base, J shed 3 bases, and the junction held 4 bases outside the gene matches. CDR1 is KGHSH and CDR2 is LQKENI in the germline V gene. CDR3 length equals 15 residues. The chain carries TRBV18 and TRBJ2-7; TRBD2 agrees at 9 bases. The sequence derives from a man between 60 and 75 years old with lung cancer. Sequencing used PBMCs. The CDR3 region is CASSPRTSGLYEQYF. Here the CDR3 DNA reads TGTGCCAGCTCACCACGAACTAGCGGGCTCTACGAGCAGTACTTC.